The 23 T cell receptor beta chains in this list originate from one sample, sequenced in a study of regulatory T cells in long-lasting Graves disease. Time point specified: newly diagnosed GD, antithyroid drugs for less than 3 months. Extracted PBMC RNA gave rise to the TCR library. Investigators prepared the TCR beta libraries by applying iRepertoire HTBI primers and Arm-PCR of CDR3 regions. One entry per CDR3 protein results from TCRdb running MiXCR on the multiplex PCR reads. Of about 320,000 distinct CDR3 sequences listed, over 15% were seen once; the top ten hold about two fifths. This specimen was peripheral blood mononuclear cells (PBMCs), taken at new diagnosis, from a patient treated with antithyroid drugs. The receptor set was obtained from a female donor with Graves disease.

This clonotype was picked up one time. Only one base separates this from a far larger clonotype, so it likely reflects a read error. This chain links TRBV6-1 with TRBJ2-7, with a weak D call TRBD2 (5 bases). The CDR3 extends over 15 amino acids. V was shortened by 6 bases and J by 3 bases, with 18 bases between the two germline ends. CDR1 is MNHNS and CDR2 is SASEGT in the germline V gene. The CDR3 here is CASSPSGILIYEQYF. The CDR3 DNA sequence: TGTGCCAGCAGCCCCAGCGGCATCTTAATCTACGAGCAGTACTTC.

This clonotype has ten or more counts. The rearrangement links TRBV3-1 to TRBJ2-1, with D possibly matching TRBD1 (6 bases). Trimming shortened V by 0 bases and J by 7 bases, and 16 bases separated the two germline ends. The length of the CDR3 is 16 residues. Germline V gives CDR1 LGHDT, CDR2 YNNKEL (reference sequence). The CDR3 sequence: CASSQDSFRGRNEQFF. The DNA for the CDR3 is TGTGCCAGCAGCCAAGATTCTTTCAGGGGCCGGAATGAGCAGTTCTTC.

This clonotype has more than one count but fewer than ten. V usage is TRBV6-1 and J usage is TRBJ2-6; D call uncertain. CDR3 length equals 18 residues. V was trimmed by 6 bases and J by 4 bases, leaving 22 bases between them. In germline, CDR1 is MNHNS, CDR2 SASEGT. The CDR3 DNA sequence: TGTGCCAGCAGAGGAAATCCGGGCGGATTTGAGGGGGCCAACGTCCTGACTTTC. Translating gives CASRGNPGGFEGANVLTF.

There are many counts of this clonotype. This chain links TRBV28 with TRBJ2-1; D not certain. Germline V gene data show CDR1 as MDHEN and CDR2 as SYDVKM. V was pared by 5 bases and J by 3 bases, with 8 bases between. The CDR3 totals 13 residues. Here the CDR3 DNA reads TGTGCCAGCAGTCGAAGGATCTACAATGAGCAGTTCTTC. The encoded protein is CASSRRIYNEQFF.

The rearrangement uses TRBV11-3 and TRBJ2-3, with TRBD2 identical over 9 bases. CDR3 length: 16 residues. CDR1 and CDR2 (germline): SGHNT, YENEEA. J gave up 2 bases and V 5 bases, and 8 bases lay outside the gene matches. The CDR3 is CASSLRAGGNTDTQYF. The CDR3 DNA sequence: TGTGCCAGCAGCCTGCGAGCGGGGGGTAACACAGATACGCAGTATTTT.

V and J are TRBV7-2 and TRBJ2-7; tentative D call: TRBD1 (6 bases). Germline lookup yields CDR1 SGHTA and CDR2 FQGNSA. The length of the CDR3 is 15 residues. V was pared by 5 bases and J by 0 bases, with 14 bases between. The CDR3 loop is CASSHSQGNSYEQYF. CDR3 DNA sequence: TGTGCCAGCAGCCATTCACAGGGTAACTCCTACGAGCAGTACTTC.

This clonotype has just a few counts. CDR3 sequence: CAGERDGYTF. CDR3 DNA: TGTGCCGGGGAGCGGGACGGCTACACCTTC. V gene TRBV7-9 combines with J gene TRBJ1-2; perhaps TRBD1 as D (5 bases). Trimming took 11 bases from V and 8 from J, leaving 12 bases between them. CDR1 and CDR2 from the germline V gene are SEHNR and FQNEAQ (reference sequence). There are 10 residues in the CDR3.

At least ten counts were recorded for this clonotype. V and J are TRBV14 and TRBJ2-3; no definite D call. Germline V gene sequence: CDR1 SGHDN, CDR2 FVKESK. CDR3 length: 15 residues. Trimming removed 1 base from V and 2 bases from J, with 10 bases in between. Here the CDR3 reads CASSQGQTNTDTQYF. The CDR3 DNA is TGTGCCAGCAGCCAAGGGCAGACCAACACAGATACGCAGTATTTT.

This clonotype appeared many times. This chain joins TRBV12-3 or TRBV12-4 and TRBJ1-5; TRBD1 might be the D (5 bases). This CDR3 contains 19 residues. The V gene lost 2 bases and the J gene lost 5 bases, with 25 bases spanning the gap. The CDR3 coding sequence is TGTGCCAGCAGTTTATCCCGACGTCTTATTACAGCGGGGGATCAGCCCCAGCATTTT. Encoded protein: CASSLSRRLITAGDQPQHF.

A few counts support this clonotype. The chain uses TRBV3-1 and TRBJ1-5; D might be TRBD1 (5 bases). Germline V lookup: CDR1 LGHDT, CDR2 YNNKEL (reference sequence). CDR3 length: 19 amino acids. Between the trimmed V and J ends, which lost 7 bases and 12 bases, there was a span of 37 bases. CDR3 sequence (DNA): TGTGCCAGCATGAGCCCTAGCCCCCGAGACGAGCTCCCCATCAGGGTCCAGCATTTT. Translation: CASMSPSPRDELPIRVQHF.

In this sample, this clonotype turned up many times. The gene calls are TRBV7-9 and TRBJ2-5; D is perhaps TRBD2 (6 bases). Trimming took off 1 base at V and 5 bases at J, with 17 bases between the two ends. The CDR3 has 16 amino acids. The germline V gene encodes CDR1 SEHNR and CDR2 FQNEAQ (reference sequence). CDR3 sequence (DNA): TGTGCCAGCAGCTTAGGGAGGGCAGGAGGGTCCGAGACCCAGTACTTC. This sequence encodes CASSLGRAGGSETQYF.

This clonotype was detected many times. The chain couples TRBV9 to TRBJ2-7; tentative D call: TRBD2 (5 bases). The CDR3 contains 12 residues. The V gene lost 1 base and the J gene lost 6 bases, with 8 bases spanning the gap. From germline, CDR1 is SGDLS and CDR2 YYNGEE. The CDR3 protein is CASSVTGSEQYF. The CDR3, as DNA: TGTGCCAGCAGCGTAACGGGATCCGAGCAGTACTTC.

This clonotype appeared many times. The rearrangement joins TRBV7-6 to TRBJ2-3; 9 bases line up with TRBD2. V shed 0 bases, J shed 2 bases, and the junction held 12 bases outside the gene matches. CDR3 size: 19 residues. Germline CDR1 is SGHVS and CDR2 is FNYEAQ. The CDR3 loop is CASSLAREISGRNTDTQYF. The CDR3 nucleotides are TGTGCCAGCAGCTTAGCGCGAGAAATAAGCGGGAGGAACACAGATACGCAGTATTTT.

This clonotype was seen repeatedly, ten times or more. The V and J genes are TRBV11-2 and TRBJ2-3; 7 bases agree with TRBD2. The CDR3 runs 14 residues. The V and J ends lost 8 bases and 5 bases, in that order; junction bases with no gene match: 10. Germline values: CDR1 SGHAT, CDR2 FQNNGV. This chain's CDR3 is CASRWARGIDTQYF. For the CDR3, the DNA is TGTGCCAGCCGGTGGGCGCGGGGGATAGATACGCAGTATTTT.

As to this clonotype: A single base is all that separates this from a far larger clone, so a read error is likely. This chain joins TRBV7-2 and TRBJ2-5; D might be TRBD2 (6 bases). The germline gives CDR1 SGHTA, CDR2 FQGNSA. CDR3 size: 15 residues. The V end was cut by 5 bases, the J end by 11 bases, with 24 bases between. This chain's CDR3 is CASSPAGTGRREQYF. CDR3 coding DNA: TGTGCCAGCAGCCCCGCCGGGACTGGGCGTCGAGAGCAGTACTTC.

The chain recombines TRBV20-1 with TRBJ2-7; D call uncertain. The CDR3 has 12 amino acids. Trimming shortened V by 0 bases and J by 6 bases, and 9 bases separated the two germline ends. From germline, CDR1 is DFQATT and CDR2 SNEGSKA (reference sequence). CDR3 loop: CSARDESPEQYF. As DNA, the CDR3 is TGCAGTGCTAGAGATGAATCCCCCGAGCAGTACTTC.

This clonotype occurred a few times. J is TRBJ2-1 and V is TRBV6-1; 8 nucleotides match TRBD2. Germline V gene sequence: CDR1 MNHNS, CDR2 SASEGT. This CDR3 spans 15 amino acids. J lost 1 base, V lost 3 bases, and 2 bases had no gene match. CDR3 sequence: CASSDLAGSYNEQFF. The CDR3 DNA reads as TGTGCCAGCAGTGATCTAGCGGGTTCCTACAATGAGCAGTTCTTC.

This clonotype was counted ten times or more. The chain carries TRBV6-1 and TRBJ2-1, with D tentatively TRBD1 or TRBD2 (5 bases each). Germline CDR1 and CDR2: MNHNS and SASEGT. V was shortened by 3 bases and J by 2 bases, with 8 bases between the two germline ends. The CDR3 has 14 residues. CDR3: CASSDPGPYNEQFF. Written as DNA, the CDR3 is TGTGCCAGCAGTGACCCGGGGCCCTACAATGAGCAGTTCTTC.

V usage is TRBV28 and J usage is TRBJ2-6; 11 nucleotides line up with TRBD1. Germline trimming cut 4 bases from V and 0 bases from J; bases unmatched to any gene: 5. The V gene's germline CDR1 is MDHEN and CDR2 SYDVKM. The CDR3 has 18 residues. The DNA of the CDR3 is TGTGCCAGCAGTTCCGGGACAGGGGGGCACTCTGGGGCCAACGTCCTGACTTTC. Its protein product is CASSSGTGGHSGANVLTF.

In this sample, this clonotype turned up many times. This chain joins TRBV7-2 and TRBJ1-6, with D perhaps matching TRBD1 (5 bases). The germline V gene has CDR1 SGHTA and CDR2 FQGNSA. The CDR3 is 15 amino acids. The V gene lost 5 bases and the J gene lost 5 bases, with 13 bases spanning the gap. The CDR3 sequence is CASSPRGPDNSPLHF. CDR3 in DNA: TGTGCCAGCAGCCCGCGGGGCCCGGATAATTCACCCCTCCACTTT.

Many counts were recorded for this clonotype. This chain uses TRBV2 with TRBJ2-1; 9 bases match TRBD2. From germline, CDR1 is SNHLY and CDR2 FYNNEI. V lost 3 bases and J lost 5; bases outside the gene matches: 5. The CDR3 is made up of 15 amino acids. The CDR3 DNA reads TGTGCCAGCAGTGATTCCCTAGCGGGGAACAATGAGCAGTTCTTC. Translated: CASSDSLAGNNEQFF.

This clonotype has a count of ten or more. The chain combines TRBV11-2 with TRBJ2-3; 9 nucleotides align to TRBD2. The CDR3 loop spans 18 amino acids. Germline loops: CDR1 SGHAT, CDR2 FQNNGV. V was clipped by 4 bases and J by 3 bases; unmatched bases: 14. For the CDR3, the DNA is TGTGCCAGCAGCTCTGCTCCCGGGACTAGCACCCAAACAGATACGCAGTATTTT. As protein: CASSSAPGTSTQTDTQYF.

This clonotype was observed a handful of times. V and J are TRBV29-1 and TRBJ2-4; perhaps TRBD2 as D (5 bases). The germline gives CDR1 SQVTM, CDR2 ANQGSEA. CDR3 length: 12 residues. Trimming took off 6 bases at V and 5 bases at J, with 11 bases between the two ends. In DNA, the CDR3 is TGCAGCGTGAAGAGGGTCGAAAACATTCAGTACTTC. This gives the protein CSVKRVENIQYF.